What follows is one T cell receptor beta chain and its context. Its antigen is still unknown. From the 5' RACE reads, TCRdb called clonotypes with MiXCR, one entry per CDR3 protein. The table has about 430,000 distinct CDR3 sequences, 20% to 25% seen once. These data originate in a study of T-cell memory formation after mild COVID-19. Study-level findings and limits: Some responding clones appeared in pre-infection memory, suggesting cross-reactive memory joined. CM and EM subsets held most contracting CD4+ clones; EMRA held CD8+ ones.

The V end lost 4 bases, the J end lost 4 bases, and 10 bases lay between the germline ends. CDR3 size: 14 residues. This chain connects TRBV12-3 or TRBV12-4 to TRBJ2-2; a weak D match, TRBD1 (7 bases). The sequenced sample was PBMCs or a T cell subset sorted from them (not recorded which). This TCR was sampled from an adult woman who had mild COVID-19 (a few samples of this study predate the infection). Cell type and time point are not known. The CDR3 nucleotides are TGTGCCAGCAGTTCCCAGGGGGGCACCGGGGAGCTGTTTTTT. Translation gives CASSSQGGTGELFF.